What follows describes a single T cell receptor beta chain. The antigen is undetermined. The sequencing template was cDNA reverse transcribed from extracted RNA. Sequencing used immunoSEQ multiplex PCR; TCRdb keeps in-frame clones, though not all of them. The repertoire consists of around 140,000 clones, with about three fifths occurring once and the leading ten covering 6.4%. The data stem from a study of CD8+ T cells in alopecia areata. Study as a whole: Tofacitinib ran 6 to 18 months, followed by 6 months off drug. Broader study findings: Relative to normal scalp, lesional scalp, especially alopecia totalis/universalis, showed higher clonality. Scalp samples also yield sequences of resident alphabeta T cells from normal skin. It was less clear whether patients shared TCRs than it was in mice, possibly because of HLA.

The CDR3 runs to 14 residues. Germline loops: CDR1 SGHDT, CDR2 YYEEEE. V gave up 3 bases and J gave up 8 bases, with 17 bases separating them. This chain joins TRBV5-6 and TRBJ1-2; tentatively, D is TRBD1 (5 bases). The sequencing here drew on CD4+ T cells sorted from blood, taken at week 0. The sequence was collected from a human donor with alopecia areata. CDR3 nucleotides: TGTGCCAGCAGCTGGGGACCGCCTCCGGGAGGCTACACCTTC. It specifies CASSWGPPPGGYTF.